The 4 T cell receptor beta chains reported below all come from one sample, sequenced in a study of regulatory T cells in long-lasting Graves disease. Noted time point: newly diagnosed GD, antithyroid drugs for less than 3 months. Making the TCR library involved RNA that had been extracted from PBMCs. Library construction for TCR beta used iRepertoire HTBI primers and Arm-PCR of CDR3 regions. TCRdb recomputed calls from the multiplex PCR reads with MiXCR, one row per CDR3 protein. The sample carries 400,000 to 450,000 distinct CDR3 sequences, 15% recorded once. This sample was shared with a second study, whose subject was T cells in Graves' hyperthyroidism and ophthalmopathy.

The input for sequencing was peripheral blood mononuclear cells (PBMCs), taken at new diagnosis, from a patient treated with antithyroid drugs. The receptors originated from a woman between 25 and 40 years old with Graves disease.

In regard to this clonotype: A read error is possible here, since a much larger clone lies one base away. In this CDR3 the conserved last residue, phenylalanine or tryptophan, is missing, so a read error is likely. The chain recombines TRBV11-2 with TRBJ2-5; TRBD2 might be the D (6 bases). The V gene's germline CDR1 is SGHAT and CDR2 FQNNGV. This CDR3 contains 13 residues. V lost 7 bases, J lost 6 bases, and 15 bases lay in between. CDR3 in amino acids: CASTPGTSKTQYL. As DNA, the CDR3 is TGTGCCAGCACCCCCGGGACTTCAAAGACCCAGTACCTC.

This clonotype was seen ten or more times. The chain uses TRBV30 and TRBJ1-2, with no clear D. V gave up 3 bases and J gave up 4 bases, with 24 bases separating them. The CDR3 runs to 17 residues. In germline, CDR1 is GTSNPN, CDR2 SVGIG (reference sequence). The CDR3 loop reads CAWRLSGHLGSTYGYTF. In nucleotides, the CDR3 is TGTGCCTGGAGACTGAGTGGTCACCTCGGCTCCACCTATGGCTACACCTTC.

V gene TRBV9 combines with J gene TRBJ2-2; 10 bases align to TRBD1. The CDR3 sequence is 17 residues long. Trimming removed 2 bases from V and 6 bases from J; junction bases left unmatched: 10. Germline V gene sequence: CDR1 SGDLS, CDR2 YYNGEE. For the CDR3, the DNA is TGTGCCAGCAGCGTCCTGAGCGGGACAGGGGTCTCCGGGGAGCTGTTTTTT. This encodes CASSVLSGTGVSGELFF.

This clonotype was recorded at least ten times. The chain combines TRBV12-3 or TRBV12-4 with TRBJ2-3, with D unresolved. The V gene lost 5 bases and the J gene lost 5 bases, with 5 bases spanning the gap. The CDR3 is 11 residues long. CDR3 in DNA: TGTGCCAGCAGTCGACTAGATACGCAGTATTTT. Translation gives CASSRLDTQYF.